This T cell receptor beta chain was sequenced in a study of blood T cell repertoires in COVID-19. Study-level information: The United States, Italy and Spain supplied acute and convalescent COVID-19 samples.

TCRdb's copy holds only in-frame clones and misses some; the assay was immunoSEQ multiplex PCR. Seen here are around 400,000 clones, around 87% observed once, and the top ten hold about 2.5%. V dropped 0 bases and J dropped 10; count of bases not matched to a gene: 5. Germline V gene sequence: CDR1 GTSNPN, CDR2 SVGIG (reference sequence). The CDR3 spans 13 residues. This chain links TRBV30 with TRBJ2-1; 8 positions match TRBD2. Sample: peripheral blood. The receptor comes from an older woman with COVID-19, enrolled during active disease. In DNA form, the CDR3 reads TGTGCCTGGAGTGTACTTTTAGCGGGGGAGCAGTTCTTC. Its protein is CAWSVLLAGEQFF.